This T cell receptor (beta chain) is drawn from a study of blood T cell repertoires in COVID-19. Turning to the study itself: Collection of acute and convalescent COVID-19 samples took place in the United States, Italy and Spain.

Authors' data handling: The assay estimated nucleated cells by amplifying reference gene primers. TCRdb's table, derived via immunoSEQ multiplex PCR, lists solely in-frame clones and lacks some. V, J and clone size are taken as reported in that table, and D and trimming were inferred from the DNA itself. The sample consists of 150,000 to 200,000 clones, over 75% of them appearing once. Participants were aged about 18 to 89 years from about two dozen US areas. Trimming removed 6 bases from V and 5 bases from J, with 19 bases in between. The CDR3 totals 15 residues. Germline V CDR1 and CDR2: MDHEN, SYDVKM.

The chain recombines TRBV28 with TRBJ1-2; no firm D call. This TCR came from a woman between 18 and 29 years old who had recovered from COVID-19. Sequencing input: PBMCs or T cells enriched from blood (not recorded which). The CDR3 is CASRISRFEEYGYTF. The CDR3 nucleotides read TGTGCCAGCAGGATTAGCCGATTTGAGGAATATGGCTACACCTTC.